This entry lists 11 T cell receptor beta chains sequenced from one sample in a study of response to subunit inactivated influenza vaccine. TCRdb fed the RT-PCR reads into MiXCR, producing one record per CDR3 protein. The sample lists about 480,000 distinct CDR3 sequences, 10% to 15% occurring once. The source material was PBMCs from blood, sampled roughly 48 days after vaccination. The source is a man in his forties or fifties who received an inactivated influenza vaccine.

This clonotype occurred many times. V gene TRBV6-5 combines with J gene TRBJ1-1; a possible D gene is TRBD1 (5 bases). The germline V and J ends were trimmed by 0 bases and 0 bases, with 11 bases remaining between them. The CDR3 runs to 16 residues. Germline-derived CDR1 and CDR2 are MNHEY and SVGAGI. The CDR3 is CASSYSTGRVNTEAFF. CDR3 sequence (DNA): TGTGCCAGCAGTTACTCGACGGGACGCGTGAACACTGAAGCTTTCTTT.

In this sample, this clonotype turned up a few times. The chain links TRBV18 to TRBJ1-2; 7 positions match TRBD1. The V and J ends lost 1 base and 5 bases, in that order; junction bases with no gene match: 7. Germline lookup yields CDR1 KGHSH and CDR2 LQKENI. CDR3 length equals 15 residues. CDR3 in amino acids: CASSPLQGEIYGYTF. The CDR3 nucleotides read TGTGCCAGCTCACCACTTCAGGGGGAAATTTATGGCTACACCTTC.

The J gene is TRBJ2-5, the V gene TRBV25-1; D might be TRBD1 (6 bases). V lost 3 bases to trimming and J lost 9 bases, with 14 bases between them. The CDR3 extends over 13 amino acids. CDR1 MGHDK and CDR2 SYGVNS come from the germline V gene. The CDR3 DNA is TGTGCCAGCAGTGACCGCTTACAGGGTCCCCAGTACTTC. Its protein is CASSDRLQGPQYF.

This clonotype was seen only a few times. This chain links TRBV20-1 with TRBJ1-2; a possible D gene is TRBD1 (6 bases). V shed 3 bases and J shed 2 bases, with 16 bases lying between them. The CDR3 is made up of 15 amino acids. In germline, CDR1 is DFQATT, CDR2 SNEGSKA (reference sequence). The CDR3 sequence: CSARRFGGANYGYTF. The CDR3 DNA sequence: TGCAGTGCTAGGCGGTTCGGGGGCGCAAACTATGGCTACACCTTC.

This clonotype was observed a few times. The rearrangement links TRBV27 to TRBJ1-1, with D possibly matching TRBD1 (5 bases). Trimming removed 0 bases at V and 4 bases at J, with 12 bases between. The CDR3 is made up of 15 amino acids. Germline CDR1 is MNHEY and CDR2 is SMNVEV (reference sequence). CDR3 DNA sequence: TGTGCCAGCAGTTTATCCAGGGTTGACGGCACTGAAGCTTTCTTT. It codes for CASSLSRVDGTEAFF.

This clonotype came up a few times. The chain employs TRBV2 and TRBJ1-2; 7 bases agree with TRBD1. Germline trimming cut 11 bases from V and 5 bases from J; bases unmatched to any gene: 11. CDR3 size: 13 residues. Per the germline V gene, CDR1 is SNHLY and CDR2 is FYNNEI. In DNA, the CDR3 is TGTGCCGGAAAGGGACAGCTTCTTTATGGCTACACCTTC. Encoded protein: CAGKGQLLYGYTF.

This clonotype was seen a handful of times. The V and J genes are TRBV20-1 and TRBJ2-3, with D perhaps TRBD1 (5 bases). From germline, CDR1 is DFQATT and CDR2 SNEGSKA (reference sequence). Deletions cut 7 bases from V and 1 base from J, with 15 bases between. The CDR3 consists of 14 residues. CDR3 sequence: CSGLGRVGTDTQYF. For the CDR3, the DNA is TGCAGTGGCCTGGGCAGGGTCGGCACAGATACGCAGTATTTT.

Note on this clonotype: A clone one base away is much larger, so this may be a read error. The chain employs TRBV6-2 or TRBV6-3 and TRBJ1-5; D perhaps matches TRBD1 (5 bases). CDR3 length: 14 residues. CDR1 and CDR2 (germline): MNHEY, SVGEGT. The CDR3 sequence is CSSSYSPGTGPQHF. CDR3 DNA sequence: TGTTCCAGCAGTTACTCCCCCGGGACCGGGCCCCAGCATTTT.

The chain combines TRBV15 with TRBJ1-5; D is perhaps TRBD1 (5 bases). Germline values: CDR1 LNHNV, CDR2 YYDKDF (reference sequence). CDR3 length equals 15 residues. V lost 0 bases and J lost 5, with 11 bases in between. The CDR3 nucleotides are TGTGCCACCAGCAGAGATCAGGGATCTTATCAGCCCCAGCATTTT. Amino acids: CATSRDQGSYQPQHF. Together with reference TRBV15 and TRBJ1-5, the CDR3 gives the full variable domain: DAMVIQNPRYQVTQFGKPVTLSCSQTLNHNVMYWYQQKSSQAPKLLFHYYDKDFNNEADTPDNFQSRRPNTSFCFLDIRSPGLGDTAMYLCATSRDQGSYQPQHFGDGTRLSIL.

The rearrangement links TRBV9 to TRBJ1-5; D possibly corresponds to TRBD1 (6 bases). CDR3 size: 15 residues. Trimming removed 1 base at V and 4 bases at J, with 12 bases between. Germline V gives CDR1 SGDLS, CDR2 YYNGEE. The DNA for the CDR3 is TGTGCCAGCAGCGTAACGGGGGCCGTGAATCAGCCCCAGCATTTT. It yields the protein CASSVTGAVNQPQHF.

This chain joins TRBV12-3 or TRBV12-4 and TRBJ2-1; 8 nucleotides match TRBD2. The CDR3 consists of 14 residues. V gave up 3 bases and J gave up 8 bases; unmatched junction bases: 6. CDR3 bases: TGTGCCAGCAGTTTCGAGACTAGCGCGGATGAGCAGTTCTTC. This gives the protein CASSFETSADEQFF.